A single sample gave rise to the 18 T cell receptor beta chains below, sequenced in a study of PD-1 blockade in mismatch repair-deficient tumors. Clones were read by immunoSEQ multiplex PCR, and TCRdb kept only the in-frame ones, dropping some. This table holds some 70,000 clones, almost 80% found once. Sequenced material: peripheral blood, taken 2 weeks after starting pembrolizumab. The receptors shown here come from an adult with mismatch repair-deficient cancer.

The rearrangement joins TRBV29-1 to TRBJ1-3; possibly TRBD1 for D (5 bases). CDR1 and CDR2 (germline): SQVTM, ANQGSEA. Trimming cost V 5 bases and J 7 bases, with 15 bases left between them. CDR3 length equals 13 residues. CDR3: CSVQVRDGNTIYF. CDR3 DNA sequence: TGCAGCGTTCAAGTGAGGGACGGCAACACCATATATTTT.

The chain uses TRBV19 and TRBJ2-2; 8 bases agree with TRBD1. The V and J ends lost 3 bases and 2 bases, in that order; junction bases with no gene match: 5. In germline, CDR1 is LNHDA, CDR2 SQIVND (reference sequence). CDR3 length equals 16 residues. Written as DNA, the CDR3 is TGTGCCAGTAGTATCTCAGGGGGCGGTAACACCGGGGAGCTGTTTTTT. Translated: CASSISGGGNTGELFF. Full variable domain (remainder filled in from reference TRBV19 and TRBJ2-2): DGGITQSPKYLFRKEGQNVTLSCEQNLNHDAMYWYRQDPGQGLRLIYYSQIVNDFQKGDIAEGYSVSREKKESFPLTVTSAQKNPTAFYLCASSISGGGNTGELFFGEGSRLTVL.

This clone was counted only a few times. The chain couples TRBV6-6 to TRBJ2-5, with 7 bases aligning to TRBD2. The ends lost 5 bases at V and 2 bases at J; junction bases unmatched: 5. From germline, CDR1 is MNHNY and CDR2 SVGAGI (reference sequence). The CDR3 covers 14 residues. CDR3 region: CASSVRGGQETQYF. The DNA for the CDR3 is TGTGCCAGCAGTGTGCGCGGGGGACAAGAGACCCAGTACTTC.

J is TRBJ2-3 and V is TRBV5-1; a possible D gene is TRBD2 (6 bases). Looked up from germline, CDR1 is SGHRS and CDR2 is YFSETQ. The CDR3 contains 13 residues. V dropped 0 bases and J dropped 9 bases, with 11 bases sitting between them. CDR3 region: CASSLALGGTQYF. In DNA, the CDR3 is TGCGCCAGCAGCTTGGCCTTGGGGGGAACGCAGTATTTT. Full variable domain (outside the CDR3, taken from reference TRBV5-1 and TRBJ2-3): KAGVTQTPRYLIKTRGQQVTLSCSPISGHRSVSWYQQTPGQGLQFLFEYFSETQRNKGNFPGRFSGRQFSNSRSEMNVSTLELGDSALYLCASSLALGGTQYFGPGTRLTVL.

The chain's CDR3 is CASTPQGRGTEAFF. The CDR3 DNA reads as TGTGCCAGCACCCCACAGGGAAGGGGCACTGAAGCTTTCTTT. This chain connects TRBV6-6 to TRBJ1-1; TRBD1 might be the D (6 bases). V lost 7 bases, J lost 4 bases, and 16 bases lay in between. The CDR3 totals 14 residues. Germline-derived CDR1 and CDR2 are MNHNY and SVGAGI (reference sequence).

This clone was counted between two and nine times. V and J are TRBV5-1 and TRBJ1-3; maybe TRBD1 (6 bases). Trimming shortened V by 4 bases and J by 0 bases, and 17 bases separated the two germline ends. CDR1 and CDR2 from the germline V gene are SGHRS and YFSETQ. The CDR3 sequence is 17 residues long. The CDR3 spells CASSPGVDRSSGNTIYF. The CDR3 coding sequence is TGCGCCAGCAGCCCGGGCGTCGACAGGAGCTCTGGAAACACCATATATTTT.

In its sample, this clone was seen a few times. This sequence joins TRBV5-1 and TRBJ1-5; no firm D call. Germline CDR1 is SGHRS and CDR2 is YFSETQ. CDR3 length: 14 amino acids. V lost 0 bases and J 5 bases, leaving 9 bases between the germline ends. CDR3 in DNA: TGCGCCAGCAGCTTGGACCAGTCTCATCAGCCCCAGCATTTT. It is translated as CASSLDQSHQPQHF.

The chain carries TRBV18 and TRBJ2-2; D may correspond to TRBD1 or TRBD2 (5 bases each). CDR3 length: 15 residues. Germline CDR1 and CDR2: KGHSH and LQKENI. The V and J ends lost 3 bases and 5 bases respectively, with 13 bases between them. As DNA, the CDR3 is TGTGCCAGCTCACCCAAAATGGGGGTGACCGGGGAGCTGTTTTTT. It specifies CASSPKMGVTGELFF.

The chain combines TRBV11-3 with TRBJ1-1; D gene uncertain. CDR3 size: 12 residues. The V and J ends lost 2 bases and 1 base respectively, with 2 bases between them. Germline CDR1 is SGHNT and CDR2 is YENEEA. The CDR3 region is CASSLQNTEAFF. The CDR3 DNA reads as TGTGCCAGCAGCTTACAGAACACTGAAGCTTTCTTT.

The V and J genes are TRBV27 and TRBJ2-3; D perhaps matches TRBD2 (7 bases). CDR1 and CDR2 from the germline V gene are MNHEY and SMNVEV (reference sequence). The length of the CDR3 is 15 residues. Trimming removed 6 bases from V and 4 bases from J, with 17 bases in between. The CDR3 DNA reads TGTGCCAGCAGGCGGGTCGGGGGGCGGGCAGATACGCAGTATTTT. This codes for CASRRVGGRADTQYF.

J is TRBJ2-7 and V is TRBV7-2; D uncertain. The V gene's germline CDR1 is SGHTA and CDR2 FQGNSA. The CDR3 has 14 residues. The V end was cut by 5 bases, the J end by 2 bases, with 13 bases between. CDR3 protein: CASSPGQTTYEQYF. CDR3 DNA: TGTGCCAGCAGCCCGGGTCAAACCACCTACGAGCAGTACTTC. Full variable domain (missing parts from reference TRBV7-2 and TRBJ2-7): GAGVSQSPSNKVTEKGKDVELRCDPISGHTALYWYRQSLGQGLEFLIYFQGNSAPDKSGLPSDRFSAERTGGSVSTLTIQRTQQEDSAVYLCASSPGQTTYEQYFGPGTRLTVT.

The chain combines TRBV18 with TRBJ1-1; D is ambiguous. This CDR3 contains 16 residues. The germline V and J ends were trimmed by 3 bases and 0 bases, with 14 bases remaining between them. In germline, CDR1 is KGHSH, CDR2 LQKENI. The CDR3 coding sequence is TGTGCCAGCTCACCGGAGAGAGATCCCCTGAACACTGAAGCTTTCTTT. Protein: CASSPERDPLNTEAFF.

The CDR3 here is CASSDTVAGYTGELFF. In DNA form, the CDR3 reads TGTGCCAGCAGTGACACCGTGGCGGGGTACACCGGGGAGCTGTTTTTT. This chain connects TRBV13 to TRBJ2-2, with D maybe TRBD2 (6 bases). The CDR3 has 16 amino acids. V was cut by 6 bases and J by 3 bases, with 17 bases left in between. CDR1 and CDR2 from the germline V gene are PRHDT and FYEKMQ (reference sequence).

This clone came up once. This chain links TRBV10-1 with TRBJ2-1, with 11 positions matching TRBD2. There are 19 residues in the CDR3. With V trimmed by 0 bases and J by 0 bases, 7 bases remained unmatched. Germline V gene data show CDR1 as WNHNN and CDR2 as SYGVQD (reference sequence). The CDR3 here is CASSESGLAEWFSYNEQFF. The CDR3 bases are TGCGCCAGCAGTGAGTCGGGACTAGCGGAGTGGTTCTCCTACAATGAGCAGTTCTTC.

The gene calls are TRBV2 and TRBJ1-2; D is ambiguous. CDR1 and CDR2 from the germline V gene are SNHLY and FYNNEI. Trimming shortened V by 3 bases and J by 4 bases, and 15 bases separated the two germline ends. The CDR3 has 15 residues. CDR3 amino acids: CASSDAKGLFYGYTF. CDR3 bases: TGTGCCAGCAGTGACGCTAAGGGCCTATTCTATGGCTACACCTTC.

This chain uses TRBV5-6 with TRBJ2-7, with D perhaps matching TRBD2 (7 bases). The CDR3 has 14 amino acids. V lost 0 bases, J lost 2 bases, and 9 bases lay in between. The germline gives CDR1 SGHDT, CDR2 YYEEEE. This CDR3 reads CASSLGGGTYEQYF. CDR3 nucleotides: TGTGCCAGCAGCTTGGGGGGGGGCACCTACGAGCAGTACTTC.

This chain connects TRBV6-4 to TRBJ1-1; D might be TRBD1 (6 bases). Germline V gene lookup returns CDR1 MRHNA and CDR2 SNTAGT. V dropped 3 bases and J dropped 3 bases, with 20 bases sitting between them. The CDR3 loop spans 17 amino acids. In DNA form, the CDR3 reads TGTGCCAGCAGTGATCCTCGGAGGGGGGGATTCGACACTGAAGCTTTCTTT. Its protein is CASSDPRRGGFDTEAFF.

This chain uses TRBV5-8 with TRBJ1-2; D remains ambiguous. The CDR3 totals 12 residues. Trimming pared 1 base from V and 8 bases from J, leaving 9 bases between. Germline V gives CDR1 SGHTS, CDR2 YDEGEE. Here the CDR3 DNA reads TGTGCCAGCAGCTTGCTGTACCGGGGCTACACCTTC. Amino acid sequence: CASSLLYRGYTF. Using reference TRBV5-8 and TRBJ1-2 for the parts outside the CDR3, the full variable domain is EAGVTQSPTHLIKTRGQQATLRCSPISGHTSVYWYQQALGLGLQFLLWYDEGEERNRGNFPPRFSGRQFPNYSSELNVNALELEDSALYLCASSLLYRGYTFGSGTRLTVV.